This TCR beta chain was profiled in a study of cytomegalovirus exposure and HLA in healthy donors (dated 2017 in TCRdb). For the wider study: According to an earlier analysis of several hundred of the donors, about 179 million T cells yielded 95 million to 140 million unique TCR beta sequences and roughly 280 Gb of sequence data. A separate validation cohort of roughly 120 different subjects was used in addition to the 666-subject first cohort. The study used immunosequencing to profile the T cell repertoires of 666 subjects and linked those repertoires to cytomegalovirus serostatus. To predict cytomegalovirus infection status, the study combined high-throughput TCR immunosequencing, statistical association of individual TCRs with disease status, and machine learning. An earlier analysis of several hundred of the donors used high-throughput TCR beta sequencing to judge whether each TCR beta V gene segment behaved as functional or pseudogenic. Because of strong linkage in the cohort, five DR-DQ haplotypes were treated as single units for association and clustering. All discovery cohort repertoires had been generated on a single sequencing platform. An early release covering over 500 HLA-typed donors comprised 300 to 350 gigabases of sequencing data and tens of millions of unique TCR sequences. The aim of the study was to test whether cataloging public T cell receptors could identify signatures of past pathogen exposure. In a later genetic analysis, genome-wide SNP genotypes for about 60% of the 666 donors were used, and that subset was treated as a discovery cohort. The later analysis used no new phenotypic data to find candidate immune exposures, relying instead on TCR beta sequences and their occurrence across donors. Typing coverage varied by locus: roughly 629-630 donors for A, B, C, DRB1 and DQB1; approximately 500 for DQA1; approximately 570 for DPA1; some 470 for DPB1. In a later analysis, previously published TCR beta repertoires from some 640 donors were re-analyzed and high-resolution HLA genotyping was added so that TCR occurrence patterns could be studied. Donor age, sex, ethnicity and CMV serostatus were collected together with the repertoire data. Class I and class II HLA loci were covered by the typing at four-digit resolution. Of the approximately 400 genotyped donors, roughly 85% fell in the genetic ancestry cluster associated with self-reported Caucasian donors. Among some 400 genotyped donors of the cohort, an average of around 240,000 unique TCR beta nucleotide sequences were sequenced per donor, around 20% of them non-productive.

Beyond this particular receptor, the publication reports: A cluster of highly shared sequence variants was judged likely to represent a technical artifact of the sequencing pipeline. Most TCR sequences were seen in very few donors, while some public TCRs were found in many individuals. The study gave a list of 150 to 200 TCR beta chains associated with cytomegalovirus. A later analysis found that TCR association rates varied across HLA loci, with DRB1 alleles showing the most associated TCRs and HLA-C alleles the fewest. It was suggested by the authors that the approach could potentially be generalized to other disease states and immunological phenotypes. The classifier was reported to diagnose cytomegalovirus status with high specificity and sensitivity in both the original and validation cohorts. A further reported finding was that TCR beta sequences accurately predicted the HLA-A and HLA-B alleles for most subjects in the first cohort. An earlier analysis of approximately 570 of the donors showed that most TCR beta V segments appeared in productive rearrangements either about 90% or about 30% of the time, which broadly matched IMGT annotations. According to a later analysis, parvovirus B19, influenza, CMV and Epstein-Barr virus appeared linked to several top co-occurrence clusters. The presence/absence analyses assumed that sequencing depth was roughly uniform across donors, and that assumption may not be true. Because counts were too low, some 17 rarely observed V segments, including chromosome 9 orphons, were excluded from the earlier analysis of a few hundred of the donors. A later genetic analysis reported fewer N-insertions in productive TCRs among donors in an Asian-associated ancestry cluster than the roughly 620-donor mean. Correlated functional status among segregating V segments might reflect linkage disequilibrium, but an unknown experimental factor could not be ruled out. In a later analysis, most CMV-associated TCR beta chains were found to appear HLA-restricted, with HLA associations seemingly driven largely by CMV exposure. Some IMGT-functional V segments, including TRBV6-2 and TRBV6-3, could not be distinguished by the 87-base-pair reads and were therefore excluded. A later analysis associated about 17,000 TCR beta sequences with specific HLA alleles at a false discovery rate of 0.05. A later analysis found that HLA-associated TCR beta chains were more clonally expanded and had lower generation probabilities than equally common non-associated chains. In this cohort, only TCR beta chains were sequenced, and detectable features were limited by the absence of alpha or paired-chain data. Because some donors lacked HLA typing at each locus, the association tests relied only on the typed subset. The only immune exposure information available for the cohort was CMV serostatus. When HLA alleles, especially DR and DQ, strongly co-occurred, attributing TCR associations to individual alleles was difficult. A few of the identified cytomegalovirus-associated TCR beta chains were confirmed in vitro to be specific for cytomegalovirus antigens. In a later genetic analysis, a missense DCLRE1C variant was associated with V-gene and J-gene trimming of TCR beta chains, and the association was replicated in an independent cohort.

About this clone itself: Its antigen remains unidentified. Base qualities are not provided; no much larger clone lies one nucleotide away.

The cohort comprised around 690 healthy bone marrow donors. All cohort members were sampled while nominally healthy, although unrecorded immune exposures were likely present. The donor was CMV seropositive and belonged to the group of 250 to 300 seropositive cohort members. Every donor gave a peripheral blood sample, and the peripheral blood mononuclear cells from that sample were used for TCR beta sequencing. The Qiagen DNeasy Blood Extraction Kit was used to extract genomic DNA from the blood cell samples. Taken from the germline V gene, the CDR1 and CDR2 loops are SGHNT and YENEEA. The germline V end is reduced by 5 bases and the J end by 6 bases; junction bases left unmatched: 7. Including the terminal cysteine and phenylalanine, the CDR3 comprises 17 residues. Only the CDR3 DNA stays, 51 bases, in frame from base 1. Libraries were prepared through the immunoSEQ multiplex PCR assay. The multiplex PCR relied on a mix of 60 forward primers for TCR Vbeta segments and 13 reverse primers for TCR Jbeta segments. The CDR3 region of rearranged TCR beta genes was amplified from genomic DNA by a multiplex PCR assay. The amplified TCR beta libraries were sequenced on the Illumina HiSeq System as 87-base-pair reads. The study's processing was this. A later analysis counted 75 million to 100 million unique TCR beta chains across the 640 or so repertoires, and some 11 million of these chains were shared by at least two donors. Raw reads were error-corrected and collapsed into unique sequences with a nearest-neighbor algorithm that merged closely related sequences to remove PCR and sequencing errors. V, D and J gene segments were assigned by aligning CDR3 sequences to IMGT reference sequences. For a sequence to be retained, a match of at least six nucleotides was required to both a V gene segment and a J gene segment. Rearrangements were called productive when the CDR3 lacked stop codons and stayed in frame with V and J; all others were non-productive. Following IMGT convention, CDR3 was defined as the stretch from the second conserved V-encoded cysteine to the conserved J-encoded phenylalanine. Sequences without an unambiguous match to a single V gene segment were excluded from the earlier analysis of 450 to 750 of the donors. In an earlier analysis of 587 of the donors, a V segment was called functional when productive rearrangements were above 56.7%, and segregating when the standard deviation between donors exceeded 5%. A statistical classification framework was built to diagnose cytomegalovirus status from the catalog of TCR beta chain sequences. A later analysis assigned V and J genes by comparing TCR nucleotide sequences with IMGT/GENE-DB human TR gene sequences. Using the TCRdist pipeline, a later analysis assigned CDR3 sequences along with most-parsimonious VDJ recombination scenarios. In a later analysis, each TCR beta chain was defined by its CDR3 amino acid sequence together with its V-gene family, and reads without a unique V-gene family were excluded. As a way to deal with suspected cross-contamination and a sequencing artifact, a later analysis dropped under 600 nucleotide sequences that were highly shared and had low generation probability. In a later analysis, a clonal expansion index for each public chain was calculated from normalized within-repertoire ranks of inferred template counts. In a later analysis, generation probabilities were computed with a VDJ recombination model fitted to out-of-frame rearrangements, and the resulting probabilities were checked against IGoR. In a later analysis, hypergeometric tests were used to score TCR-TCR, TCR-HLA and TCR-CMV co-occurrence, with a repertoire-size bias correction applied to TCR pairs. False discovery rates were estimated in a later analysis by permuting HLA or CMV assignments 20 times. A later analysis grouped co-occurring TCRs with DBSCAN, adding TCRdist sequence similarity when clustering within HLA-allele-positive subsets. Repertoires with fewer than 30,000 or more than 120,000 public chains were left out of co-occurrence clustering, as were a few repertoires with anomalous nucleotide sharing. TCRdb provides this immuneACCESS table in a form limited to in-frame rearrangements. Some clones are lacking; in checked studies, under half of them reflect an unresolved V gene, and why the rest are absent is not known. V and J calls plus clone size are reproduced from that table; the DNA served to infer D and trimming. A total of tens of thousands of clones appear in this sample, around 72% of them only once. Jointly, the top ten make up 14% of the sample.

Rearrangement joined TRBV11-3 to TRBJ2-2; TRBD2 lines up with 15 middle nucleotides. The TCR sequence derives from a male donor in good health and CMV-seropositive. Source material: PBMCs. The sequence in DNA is TGTGCCAGCAGCGTCGGGACTAGCGGGGGGATTTCCGGGGAGCTGTTTTTT. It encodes CASSVGTSGGISGELFF. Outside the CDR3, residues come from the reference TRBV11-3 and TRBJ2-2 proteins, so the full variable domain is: EAGVVQSPRYKIIEKKQPVAFWCNPISGHNTLYWYLQNLGQGPELLIRYENEEAVDDSQLPKDRFSAERLKGVDSTLKIQPAELGDSAVYLCASSVGTSGGISGELFFGEGSRLTVL.